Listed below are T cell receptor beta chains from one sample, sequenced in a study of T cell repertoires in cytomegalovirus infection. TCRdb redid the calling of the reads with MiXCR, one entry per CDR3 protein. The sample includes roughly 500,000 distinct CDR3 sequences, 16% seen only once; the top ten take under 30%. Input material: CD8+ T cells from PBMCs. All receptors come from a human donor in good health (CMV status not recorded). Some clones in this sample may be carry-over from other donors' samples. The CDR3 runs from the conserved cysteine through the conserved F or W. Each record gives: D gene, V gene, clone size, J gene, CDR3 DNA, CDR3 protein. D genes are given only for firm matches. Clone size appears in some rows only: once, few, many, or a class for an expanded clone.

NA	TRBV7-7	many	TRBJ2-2	TGTGCTAGCACCTTATTCAAGGGTGCCGGGGAGCTGTTTTTT	CASTLFKGAGELFF
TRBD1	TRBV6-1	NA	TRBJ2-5	TGTGCCAGCAGTGAAGGGGACAGCCAAGAGACCCAGAACTTC	CASSEGDSQETQNF
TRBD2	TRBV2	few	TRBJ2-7	TGTGCCAGCAGTGATTTGGGACTAGCGGGAGGGCCCTCCTACGAGCAGTACTTC	CASSDLGLAGGPSYEQYF
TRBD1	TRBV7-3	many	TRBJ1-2	TGTGCCAGCAGCCCCACAGGGGGCTCATATGGCTACACCTTC	CASSPTGGSYGYTF
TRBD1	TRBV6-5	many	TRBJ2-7	TGTGCCAGCAGTTTCAGGGGGCCAGCCTACGAGCAGTACTTC	CASSFRGPAYEQYF
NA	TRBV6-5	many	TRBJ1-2	TGTGCCAGCAGTTACTCGGGGTCTGACTATGGCTACACCTTC	CASSYSGSDYGYTF
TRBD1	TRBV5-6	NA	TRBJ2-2	TGTGCCATCAGCTTGGTCCCCGGGACAGGGGATGGCACCGGGGAGCTGTTTTTT	CAISLVPGTGDGTGELFF
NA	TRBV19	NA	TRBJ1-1	TGTGCCAGCTCCGACACTACGAACACTGAAGCTTTCTTT	CASSDTTNTEAFF
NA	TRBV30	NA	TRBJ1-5	TGTGCCTGGAGTGTCCAGGGAGTTGGACCCCAGCATTTT	CAWSVQGVGPQHF
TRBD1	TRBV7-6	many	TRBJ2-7	TGTGCCAGCAGCGCCGACAGGGTTCCTTCCTACGAGCAGTACTTC	CASSADRVPSYEQYF
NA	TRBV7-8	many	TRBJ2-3	TGTGCCAGCAGCTTTGGAGGGTCGACAGATACGCAGTATTTT	CASSFGGSTDTQYF
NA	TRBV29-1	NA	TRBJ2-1	TGCAGCGTTGAAGTGGGTCTGGAGGGGCCCTACAATGAGCAGTTCTTC	CSVEVGLEGPYNEQFF
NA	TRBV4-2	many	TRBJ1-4	TGTGCCAGCAGCCAGGCCCTCGATCCTCTTAATGAAAAACTGTTTTTT	CASSQALDPLNEKLFF
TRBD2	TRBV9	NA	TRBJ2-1	TGTTCAAGCAGAGTAGGTGGCGGGAGCGGTGACAATGAGCAGTTCTTC	CSSRVGGGSGDNEQFF
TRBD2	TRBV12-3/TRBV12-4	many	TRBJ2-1	TGTGCCAGCAGTTTCACAGCGGGGGGGCCCAACAATGAGCAGTTCTTC	CASSFTAGGPNNEQFF
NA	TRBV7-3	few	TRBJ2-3	TGTGCCAGCAGCTTAACAGCCTACACAGATACGCAGTATTTT	CASSLTAYTDTQYF
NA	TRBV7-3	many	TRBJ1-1	TGTGCCAGCAGTGCGGCCACAGGTGCTGAAGCTTTCTTT	CASSAATGAEAFF
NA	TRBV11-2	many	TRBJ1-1	TGTGCCAGCAGCTTAGACAGGGTGGACACTGAAGCTTTCTTT	CASSLDRVDTEAFF
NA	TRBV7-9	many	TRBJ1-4	TGTGCCAGCAGTACCGAGGAACTGTTTTTT	CASSTEELFF
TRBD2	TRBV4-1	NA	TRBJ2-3	TGCGCCAGCAGCCACCTGGGGAGGGATCGAAAAGATACGCAGTATTTT	CASSHLGRDRKDTQYF
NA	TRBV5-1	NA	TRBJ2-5	TGCGCCAGCAGCTTGGGATTGGAAAACAGGCGACAAGAGACCCAGTACTTC	CASSLGLENRRQETQYF
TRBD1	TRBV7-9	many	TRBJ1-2	TGTGCCAGCAGCTCGGGACAGGGCGGTAACTATGGCTACACCTTC	CASSSGQGGNYGYTF
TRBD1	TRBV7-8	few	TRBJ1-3	TGTGCCAGCAGCTTAGATCTCACAGGGGAGGAGGGAAACACCATATATTTT	CASSLDLTGEEGNTIYF
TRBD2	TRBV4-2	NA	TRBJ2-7	TGTGCCAGCAGCCAACCATCAAGCGGGGGGAACTACGAGCAGTACTTC	CASSQPSSGGNYEQYF
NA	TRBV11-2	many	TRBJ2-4	TGTGCCAGCAGCTCGCCCGGGACACCCTTAGCCAAAAACATTCAGTACTTC	CASSSPGTPLAKNIQYF
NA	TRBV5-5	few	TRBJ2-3	TGTGCCAGCAGCCCTGGGACCAACACAGATACGCAGTATTTT	CASSPGTNTDTQYF
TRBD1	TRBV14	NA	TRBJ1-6	TGTGCCAGCAGCCAAGGGGGACAGTATAATTCACCCCTCCACTTT	CASSQGGQYNSPLHF
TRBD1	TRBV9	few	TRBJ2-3	TGTGCCAGCAGCGTAAACAGACAGGGTAGCACAGATACGCAGTATTTT	CASSVNRQGSTDTQYF
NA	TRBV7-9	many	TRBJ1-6	TGTGCCAGCAGCCCCCGCCCAAGGGCTGATTCACCCCTCCACTTT	CASSPRPRADSPLHF
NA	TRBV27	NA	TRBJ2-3	TGTGCCAGCTCTCCACCCGGATTAAGCACAGATACGCAGTATTTT	CASSPPGLSTDTQYF
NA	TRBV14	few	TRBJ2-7	TGTGCCAGCAGCCAAGACCCCGGACGGAACTCCTACGAGCAGTACTTC	CASSQDPGRNSYEQYF
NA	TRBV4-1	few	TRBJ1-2	TGCGCCAGCAGCTTAGATACATTCCGCTACACCTTC	CASSLDTFRYTF
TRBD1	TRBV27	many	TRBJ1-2	TGTGCCAGCAGTTCGGAGGGGGCTGGCTATGGCTACACCTTC	CASSSEGAGYGYTF
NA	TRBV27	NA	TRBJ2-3	TGTGCCAGCAGTTCATCCGGGACTCTCCATACGCAGTATTTT	CASSSSGTLHTQYF
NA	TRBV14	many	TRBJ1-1	TGTGCCAGCAGCCAAGCCAAACAGGGCTTGTCAAACACTGAAGCTTTCTTT	CASSQAKQGLSNTEAFF
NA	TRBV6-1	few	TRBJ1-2	TGTGCCAGCGGTGGGGAGGGCAACTATGGCTACACCTTC	CASGGEGNYGYTF